This entry is about one TCR beta chain. Other DNA sequences in this specimen translate into the identical CDR3. The V gene's germline CDR1 is SNHLY and CDR2 FYNNEI. Trimming took 6 bases from V and 0 from J, leaving 4 bases between them. This CDR3 is built from 12 residues. Sample treatment: roughly 19 received Ad26.COV2.S at low or high dose, single or two shots; about five received placebo; per-sample allocation not given. Samples analyzed were those drawn on day 63 after the first vaccine or placebo injection. This specimen belongs to a study of Ad26.COV2.S vaccination and SARS-CoV-2 variants. Turning to the study itself: Ad26.COV2.S was injected intramuscularly once or twice, 56 days apart.

The repertoire was sequenced with immunoSEQ multiplex PCR; TCRdb's copy has only in-frame clones and lacks some. Among under 300,000 clones, 87% were seen once, and the ten largest hold roughly 3%. This clonotype originated in a person between 18 and 60 years old who received the Ad26.COV2.S COVID-19 vaccine or a placebo. The source was peripheral blood, collected in a trial of Ad26.COV2.S vaccine versus placebo. The rearrangement uses TRBV2 and TRBJ2-3, with D unresolved. CDR3 bases: TGTGCCAGCAGCCCTAGCACAGATACGCAGTATTTT. The encoded protein is CASSPSTDTQYF.